This T cell receptor (beta chain) was observed in a study of beta chain features in type 1 diabetes (dated 2018 in TCRdb). About the full investigation: Mean age, gender distribution, total cell number and subset yield were not different between patients and healthy donors. Across all samples, 107,917,701 sorted cells were examined, and cell number per subset correlated strongly with RNA yield. In the study, TCRB repertoires of sorted circulating CD4+ T cell subsets from recently diagnosed type 1 diabetes patients were compared with those of matched healthy donors. Regulatory and stem cell-like memory subsets were obtained from only 8 patients and roughly 8 healthy donors, while naive and central memory subsets were obtained from all 30 or so donors.

As for this clone: Its antigen is currently not known. The sample holds no much larger clone one base away, and base qualities are not on file.

All of the isolated RNA was reverse transcribed with the High Capacity cDNA Reverse Transcription Kit, so expressed TCRB transcripts were sequenced. Deep immunoSEQ sequencing was applied to naive, central memory and regulatory T cell samples, giving an average of roughly 3.6 million total reads per sample. After sorted cells were lysed in RLT buffer, RNA was extracted with DNase-treated RNeasy Micro or Mini kits, with the choice depending on cell number. Each cell subset was processed separately to prevent cross-contamination, with patient and healthy donor samples processed together. The immunoSEQ multiplex PCR was used to amplify TCRB sequences from cDNA, yielding 87-bp fragments that span the CDR3 region. Sequencing of the amplicons was performed on the Illumina HiSeq platform. Processing in the source paper ran as follows. Synthetic template baselines were used to correct PCR bias computationally, reads within Hamming distance 2 were collapsed, and singletons that could not be merged were discarded. Reads were aligned against IMGT to assign V, D and J genes, CDR3 length and insertions or deletions at six rearrangement sites. Within each subset, clonotype counts were normalized to the number of sorted cells before true diversity and Gini coefficients were calculated with the tcR R package. The overlap coefficient, calculated on TCRB nucleotide sequences, was used to quantify repertoire sharing. Out-of-frame TCRB sequences from naive cells were analyzed as a proxy for the pre-selection repertoire. TCRdb limited this immuneACCESS table to in-frame rearrangements with V and J called. A share of clones is missing; checked studies link under half to unresolved V genes, and the rest is unexplained. V, J and clone size derive from that table, while D and trimming were established from the DNA sequence. The sample profile shows 810,000 or so clones; 15% to 20% of them were found once. The top ten hold 0.023% of the sample.

The paper as a whole reports these results and caveats: PCR may preferentially amplify shorter templates, but because patient and control samples were amplified and corrected together, any resulting skew would affect both groups equally. HLA sub-analyses involved small numbers of individuals, so any influence of HLA type on TCRB rearrangement remained unresolved. A moderate but significant shortening of TCRB CDR3 length was observed in type 1 diabetes patients in all four CD4+ subsets. Because cDNA was sequenced instead of genomic DNA, activated cells with high expression could be over-represented, although the groups did not differ in activation or CD3 levels. Patients with type 1 diabetes made fewer insertions and deleted more nucleotides at VDJ recombination sites, implying thymic rearrangement abnormalities. Naive, central memory and regulatory TCRB repertoires appeared to be more similar among patients than among healthy donors.

Each donor gave one peripheral blood draw, averaging roughly 120 mL, which was collected into heparinised tubes. Using a panel that included CD45RO, CCR7, CD25, CD127, CD95 and CD27, naive, central memory, regulatory and stem cell-like memory CD4+ T cells were sorted on a BD FACSAria II. Every sorted population had a purity above 95%. PBMCs were isolated immediately by Lymphoprep density gradient centrifugation and stained directly without culture. Samples were stained and sorted in pairs, with one healthy donor and one patient per experiment, so that batch effects were minimized. CDR1 MDHEN and CDR2 SYDVKM are derived from the germline V gene. Clipping removes 1 base from V and 5 bases from J, with 14 as the unmatched junction base count. The CDR3 runs 18 amino acids, cysteine and phenylalanine included. Only the CDR3 region is kept as DNA, spanning 54 bases read in frame from base 1.

Sequencing was performed on naive CD4+ T cells from blood. The meaning of the sample's cell subset or site label: true naive CD4+ T cells. The clonotype was recovered from a woman aged 18-29 years in good health. Recombination joined TRBV28 with TRBJ2-5; 9 middle bases align to TRBD1. The DNA is TGTGCCAGCAGTTTATCCCTTTTGACAGGGGGAGGAATGGAGACCCAGTACTTC. It specifies CASSLSLLTGGGMETQYF.